Each of the 5 T cell receptor beta chains below was sequenced from the same sample in a study of shared clonotypes between healthy human individuals. The table came from immunoSEQ multiplex PCR; TCRdb's copy has only in-frame clones and leaves some out. Found here are under 850,000 clones, 80% to 95% of them singletons; the top ten hold under 30%. CD45RO-negative CD8 cells positively selected for CCR7 made up the naive population, which excluded terminally differentiated effector memory CD45RA+ cells. Sequencing input: naive CD8+ T cells sorted from blood. These TCRs come from a young man in good health.

As for this clone: This CDR3 is also generated by other DNA sequences in the sample. The rearrangement links TRBV27 to TRBJ2-1, with D hard to call. Per the germline V gene, CDR1 is MNHEY and CDR2 is SMNVEV (reference sequence). The germline V and J ends were trimmed by 2 bases and 6 bases, with 5 bases remaining between them. The CDR3 has 12 amino acids. Here the CDR3 reads CASSLRSNEQFF. The CDR3, as DNA: TGTGCCAGCAGTTTAAGGAGCAATGAGCAGTTCTTC.

V is TRBV5-1 and J is TRBJ2-5; 7 bases align to TRBD1. CDR1 is SGHRS, CDR2 YFSETQ, per germline. V lost 1 base to trimming and J lost 5 bases; unmatched junction nucleotides: 5. The CDR3 contains 14 residues. In DNA form, the CDR3 reads TGCGCCAGCAGCTTGCCAGGGGGTGCGGAGACCCAGTACTTC. Its protein product is CASSLPGGAETQYF.

To note about this clone: Distinct nucleotide sequences in the sample also encode this CDR3. The chain carries TRBV7-9 and TRBJ2-5, with D unresolved. Germline values: CDR1 SEHNR, CDR2 FQNEAQ (reference sequence). V shed 5 bases and J shed 3 bases, with 10 bases lying between them. The CDR3 length is 13 residues. In DNA form, the CDR3 reads TGTGCCAGCAGCCCCCGGACCGAAGAGACCCAGTACTTC. Encoded protein: CASSPRTEETQYF.

About this clone itself: Within the sample, other DNA sequences also encode this same CDR3. The rearrangement joins TRBV2 to TRBJ2-7; D is uncertain. Germline lookup yields CDR1 SNHLY and CDR2 FYNNEI. Trimming took off 4 bases at V and 2 bases at J, with 3 bases between the two ends. The CDR3 spans 11 residues. CDR3 sequence: CASSVTYEQYF. The DNA for the CDR3 is TGTGCCAGCAGTGTCACCTACGAGCAGTACTTC. The whole variable domain, remainder taken from reference TRBV2 and TRBJ2-7, is EPEVTQTPSHQVTQMGQEVILRCVPISNHLYFYWYRQILGQKVEFLVSFYNNEISEKSEIFDDQFSVERPDGSNFTLKIRSTKLEDSAMYFCASSVTYEQYFGPGTRLTVT.

V and J are TRBV27 and TRBJ2-1; D is perhaps TRBD2 (6 bases). The V gene lost 2 bases and the J gene lost 5 bases, with 10 bases spanning the gap. The length of the CDR3 is 14 residues. The germline V gene has CDR1 MNHEY and CDR2 SMNVEV (reference sequence). The CDR3 region is CASSLLLADNEQFF. The CDR3 bases are TGTGCCAGCAGTTTACTACTAGCCGACAATGAGCAGTTCTTC.